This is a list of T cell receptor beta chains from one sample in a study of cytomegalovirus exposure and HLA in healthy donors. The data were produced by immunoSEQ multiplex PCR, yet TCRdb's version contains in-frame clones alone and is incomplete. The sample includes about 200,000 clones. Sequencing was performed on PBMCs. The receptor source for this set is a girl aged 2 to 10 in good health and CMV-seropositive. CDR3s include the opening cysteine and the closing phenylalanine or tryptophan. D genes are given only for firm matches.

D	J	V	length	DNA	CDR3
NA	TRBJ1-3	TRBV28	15	TGTGCCAGCAGATACGGGGATTACTCTGGAAACACCATATATTTT	CASRYGDYSGNTIYF
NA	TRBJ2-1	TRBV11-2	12	TGTGCCAGCAGCTTTGCGGACAATGAGCAGTTCTTC	CASSFADNEQFF
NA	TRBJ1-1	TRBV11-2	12	TGTGCCAGCAGCCGGGAAATCGATGAAGCTTTCTTT	CASSREIDEAFF
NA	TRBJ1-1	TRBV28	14	TGTGCCAGCAGTTTCTCCCTCTGGGGCACGGAAGCTTTCTTT	CASSFSLWGTEAFF
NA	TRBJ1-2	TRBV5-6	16	TGTGCCAGCAGCTTGGGTACGGTTGCAATCCCCGATGGCTACACCTTC	CASSLGTVAIPDGYTF
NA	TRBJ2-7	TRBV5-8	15	TGTGCCAGCAGCTTCAAGGGACAAGGGGGTAACGAGCAGTACTTC	CASSFKGQGGNEQYF
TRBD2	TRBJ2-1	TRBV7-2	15	TGTGCCAGCAGCATGCTGGCGGGAGGGGTCAATGAGCAGTTCTTC	CASSMLAGGVNEQFF
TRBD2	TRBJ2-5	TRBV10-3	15	TGTGCCATCAGTGACCCGGGACTAGCGGGAGAGACCCAGTACTTC	CAISDPGLAGETQYF
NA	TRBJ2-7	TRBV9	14	TGTGCCAGCAGCGTAGAAGCGGCCTCCTACGAGCAGTACTTC	CASSVEAASYEQYF
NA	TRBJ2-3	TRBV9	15	TGTGCCAGCAGCGTGGACTCCCGAAGCACAGATACGCAGTATTTT	CASSVDSRSTDTQYF
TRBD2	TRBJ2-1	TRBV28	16	TGTACCAGCAGTTCCAATAGCGGGGTCTCCTACAATGAGCAGTTCTTC	CTSSSNSGVSYNEQFF
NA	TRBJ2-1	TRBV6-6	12	TGTGCCAGCAGCCTACTAAGGAATGAGCAGTTCTTC	CASSLLRNEQFF
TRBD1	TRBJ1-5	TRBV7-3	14	TGTGCCAGCAGCTTAAACAGGGGAGGTCAGCCCCAGCATTTT	CASSLNRGGQPQHF
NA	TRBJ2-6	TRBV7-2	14	TGTGCCAGCAGCCCACACCAGGGGCCTGACGTCCTGACTTTC	CASSPHQGPDVLTF
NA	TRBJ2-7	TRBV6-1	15	TGTGCCAGCAGTGAAGGCCGGACTTCCCCTTACGAGCAGTACTTC	CASSEGRTSPYEQYF
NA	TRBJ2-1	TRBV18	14	TGTGCCAGCTCACCATCCCAGGGGGGCAATGAGCAGTTCTTC	CASSPSQGGNEQFF
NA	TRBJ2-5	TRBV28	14	TGTGCCAGCAGTTGGGCCAGGGGACAAGAGACCCAGTACTTC	CASSWARGQETQYF
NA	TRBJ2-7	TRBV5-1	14	TGCGCCAGCTTCCACGGGGACACAGCCTACGAGCAGTACTTC	CASFHGDTAYEQYF
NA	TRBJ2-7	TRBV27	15	TGTGCCAGCAGCTCGGACAGCACATTGATCGGCGAGCAGTACTTC	CASSSDSTLIGEQYF
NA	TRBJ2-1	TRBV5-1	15	TGCGCCAGCAGCTTCGTCCGGGGCTCCTACAATGAGCAGTTCTTC	CASSFVRGSYNEQFF
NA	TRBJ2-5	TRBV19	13	TGTGCCAGTAGTATAGATCGGAGAGAGACCCAGTACTTC	CASSIDRRETQYF
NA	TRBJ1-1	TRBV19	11	TGTGCCAGTAGTATATTGGGGCGCGCTTTCTTT	CASSILGRAFF
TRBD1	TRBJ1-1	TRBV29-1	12	TGCAGCGTTCCAGGGGGAGGAACTGAAGCTTTCTTT	CSVPGGGTEAFF
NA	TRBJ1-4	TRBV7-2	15	TGTGCCAGCAGCTTAGGGGGAACAGGCGCTAAAAAACTGTTTTTT	CASSLGGTGAKKLFF
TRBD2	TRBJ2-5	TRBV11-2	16	TGTGCCAGCAGCTTAGAACCTAGCGGGAATCAAGAGACCCAGTACTTC	CASSLEPSGNQETQYF
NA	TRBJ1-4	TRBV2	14	TGTGCCAGCAGTGAAGACAGATCTAATGAAAAACTGTTTTTT	CASSEDRSNEKLFF
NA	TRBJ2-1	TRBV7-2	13	TGTGCCAGCAGCCAAATAAAACGAGGTGGGCAGTTCTTC	CASSQIKRGGQFF
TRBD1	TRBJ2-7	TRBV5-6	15	TGTGCCAGCAACCTCCGGGACAGGGGGAGAGGGAAACAGTACTTC	CASNLRDRGRGKQYF
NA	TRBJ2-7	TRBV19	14	TGTGCCAGTAGTATCGGGCACGGGGAATACGAGCAGTACTTC	CASSIGHGEYEQYF
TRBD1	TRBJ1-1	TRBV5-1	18	TGCGCCAGCAGCTTGGGAGGGGACAGGGGTCTAGGAAACACTGAAGCTTTCTTT	CASSLGGDRGLGNTEAFF